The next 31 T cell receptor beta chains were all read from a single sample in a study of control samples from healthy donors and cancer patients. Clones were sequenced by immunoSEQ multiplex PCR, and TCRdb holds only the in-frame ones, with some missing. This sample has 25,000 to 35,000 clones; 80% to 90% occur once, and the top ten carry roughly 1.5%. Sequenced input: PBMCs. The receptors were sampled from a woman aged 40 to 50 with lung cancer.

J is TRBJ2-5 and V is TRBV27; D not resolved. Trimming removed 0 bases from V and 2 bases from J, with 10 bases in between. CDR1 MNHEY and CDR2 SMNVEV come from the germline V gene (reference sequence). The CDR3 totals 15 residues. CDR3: CASSLSLLAQETQYF. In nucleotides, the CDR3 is TGTGCCAGCAGTTTATCCCTCTTAGCACAAGAGACCCAGTACTTC.

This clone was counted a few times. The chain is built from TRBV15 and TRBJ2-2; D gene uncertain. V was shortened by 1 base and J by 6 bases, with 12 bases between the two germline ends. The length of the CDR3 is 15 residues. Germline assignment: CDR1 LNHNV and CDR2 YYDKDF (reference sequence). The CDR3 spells CATSRGGMASGELFF. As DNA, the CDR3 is TGTGCCACCAGCAGAGGGGGTATGGCCTCCGGGGAGCTGTTTTTT.

The CDR3 sequence: CASSGGPGTEAFF. The CDR3 DNA reads TGTGCCAGCAGTGGGGGACCGGGGACTGAAGCTTTCTTT. V and J are TRBV25-1 and TRBJ1-1, with TRBD1 as a possible D gene (5 bases). V was shortened by 4 bases and J by 5 bases, with 11 bases between the two germline ends. This CDR3 spans 13 amino acids. The germline V gene has CDR1 MGHDK and CDR2 SYGVNS.

CDR3 amino acids: CAISPGPNYGYTF. CDR3 nucleotide sequence: TGTGCCATCAGCCCGGGGCCAAACTATGGCTACACCTTC. The chain recombines TRBV10-3 with TRBJ1-2; tentative D call: TRBD1 (5 bases). Trimming stripped 6 bases from V and 2 bases from J, with 10 bases between. This CDR3 has 13 amino acids. CDR1 is ENHRY and CDR2 is SYGVKD in the germline V gene.

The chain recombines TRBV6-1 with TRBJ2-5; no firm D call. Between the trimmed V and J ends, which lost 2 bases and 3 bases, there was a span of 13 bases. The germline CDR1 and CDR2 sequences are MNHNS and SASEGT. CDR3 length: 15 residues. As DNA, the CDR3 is TGTGCCAGCAGTGAAAACGGCCTGCAAAAAGAGACCCAGTACTTC. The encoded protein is CASSENGLQKETQYF.

The CDR3: CASSIRDSLLPLHF. CDR3 coding DNA: TGTGCCAGCAGCATCCGGGATAGCCTTTTACCCCTCCACTTT. J is TRBJ1-6 and V is TRBV7-2; D not certain. V was clipped by 5 bases and J by 12 bases, with 17 bases between them. CDR3 length: 14 residues. The V gene's germline CDR1 is SGHTA and CDR2 FQGNSA. The variable domain in full, with the rest retrieved from reference TRBV7-2 and TRBJ1-6, is GAGVSQSPSNKVTEKGKDVELRCDPISGHTALYWYRQSLGQGLEFLIYFQGNSAPDKSGLPSDRFSAERTGGSVSTLTIQRTQQEDSAVYLCASSIRDSLLPLHFGNGTRLTVT.

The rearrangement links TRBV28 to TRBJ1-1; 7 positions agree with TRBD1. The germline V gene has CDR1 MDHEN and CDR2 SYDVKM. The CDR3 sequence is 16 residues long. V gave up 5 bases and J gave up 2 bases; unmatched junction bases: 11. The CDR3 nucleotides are TGTGCCAGCAGTACCGACACAGGGGCGGGCAACACTGAAGCTTTCTTT. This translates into CASSTDTGAGNTEAFF.

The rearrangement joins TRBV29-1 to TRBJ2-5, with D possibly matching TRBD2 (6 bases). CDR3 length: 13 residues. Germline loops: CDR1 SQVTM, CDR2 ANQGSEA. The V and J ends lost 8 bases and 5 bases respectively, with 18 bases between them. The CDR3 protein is CSPSLGGCETQYF. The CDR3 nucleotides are TGCAGCCCTTCCCTCGGGGGTTGTGAGACCCAGTACTTC.

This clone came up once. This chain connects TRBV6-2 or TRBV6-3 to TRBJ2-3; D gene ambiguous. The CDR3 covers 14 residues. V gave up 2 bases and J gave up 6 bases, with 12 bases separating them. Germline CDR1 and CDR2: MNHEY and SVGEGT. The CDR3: CASSYGPDGDTQYF. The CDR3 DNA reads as TGTGCCAGCAGTTACGGCCCCGACGGGGATACGCAGTATTTT.

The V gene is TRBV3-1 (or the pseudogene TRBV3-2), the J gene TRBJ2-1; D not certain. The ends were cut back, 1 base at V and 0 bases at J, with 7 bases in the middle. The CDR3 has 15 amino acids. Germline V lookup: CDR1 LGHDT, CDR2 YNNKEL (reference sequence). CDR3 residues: CASSQGLSSYNEQFF. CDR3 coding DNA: TGTGCCAGCAGCCAAGGACTTAGCTCCTACAATGAGCAGTTCTTC.

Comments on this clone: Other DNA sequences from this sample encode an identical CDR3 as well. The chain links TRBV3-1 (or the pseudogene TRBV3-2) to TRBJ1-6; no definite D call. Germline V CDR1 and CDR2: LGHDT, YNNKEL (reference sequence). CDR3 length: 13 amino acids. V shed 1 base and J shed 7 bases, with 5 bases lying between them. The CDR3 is CASSQGRNSPLHF. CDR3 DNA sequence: TGTGCCAGCAGCCAAGGCAGGAATTCACCCCTCCACTTT.

Here the CDR3 reads CAWRSGANEAFF. The CDR3 nucleotides are TGTGCCTGGAGAAGCGGGGCTAATGAAGCTTTCTTT. This rearrangement joins TRBV30 to TRBJ1-1; D perhaps matches TRBD1 (5 bases). CDR3 length: 12 amino acids. Trimming removed 3 bases at V and 7 bases at J, with 12 bases between. The germline V gene has CDR1 GTSNPN and CDR2 SVGIG (reference sequence).

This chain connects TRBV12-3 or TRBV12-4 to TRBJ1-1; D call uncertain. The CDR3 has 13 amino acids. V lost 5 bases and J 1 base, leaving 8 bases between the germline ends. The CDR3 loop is CASSRYQNTEAFF. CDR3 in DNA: TGTGCCAGCAGTCGATATCAGAACACTGAAGCTTTCTTT.

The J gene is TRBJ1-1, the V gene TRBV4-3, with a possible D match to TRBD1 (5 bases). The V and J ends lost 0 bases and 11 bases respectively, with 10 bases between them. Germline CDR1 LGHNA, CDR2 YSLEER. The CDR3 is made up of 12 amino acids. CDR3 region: CASSQDRGAAFF. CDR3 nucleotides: TGCGCCAGCAGCCAAGATAGAGGGGCGGCTTTCTTT.

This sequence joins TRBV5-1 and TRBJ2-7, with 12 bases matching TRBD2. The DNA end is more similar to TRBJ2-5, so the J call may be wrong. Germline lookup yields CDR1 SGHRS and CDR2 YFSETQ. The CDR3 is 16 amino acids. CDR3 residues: CASSPRLAGAQETQYF. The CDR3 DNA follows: TGCGCCAGCAGCCCAAGACTAGCGGGGGCACAAGAGACCCAGTACTTC.

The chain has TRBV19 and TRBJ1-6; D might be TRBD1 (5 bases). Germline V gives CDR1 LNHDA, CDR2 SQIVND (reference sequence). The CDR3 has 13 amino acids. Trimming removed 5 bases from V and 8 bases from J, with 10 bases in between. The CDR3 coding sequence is TGTGCCAGTAGTGGCAGGGATTATTCACCCCTCCACTTT. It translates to CASSGRDYSPLHF.

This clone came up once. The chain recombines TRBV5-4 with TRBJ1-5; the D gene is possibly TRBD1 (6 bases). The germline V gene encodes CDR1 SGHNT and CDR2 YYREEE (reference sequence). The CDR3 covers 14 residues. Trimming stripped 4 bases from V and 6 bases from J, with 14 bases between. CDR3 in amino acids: CASSIQGGGQPQHF. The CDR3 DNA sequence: TGTGCCAGCAGCATACAGGGCGGGGGTCAGCCCCAGCATTTT.

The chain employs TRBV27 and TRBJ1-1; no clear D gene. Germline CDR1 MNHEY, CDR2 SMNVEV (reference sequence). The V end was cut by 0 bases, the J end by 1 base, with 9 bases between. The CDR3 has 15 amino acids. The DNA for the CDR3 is TGTGCCAGCAGTTTATCGGTGAGAGGGAACACTGAAGCTTTCTTT. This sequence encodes CASSLSVRGNTEAFF.

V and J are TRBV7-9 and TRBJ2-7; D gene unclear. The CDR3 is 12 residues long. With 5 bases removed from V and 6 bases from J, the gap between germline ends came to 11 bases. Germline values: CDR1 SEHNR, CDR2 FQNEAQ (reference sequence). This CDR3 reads CASSRVGFEQYF. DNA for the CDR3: TGTGCCAGCAGCCGGGTGGGGTTCGAGCAGTACTTC.

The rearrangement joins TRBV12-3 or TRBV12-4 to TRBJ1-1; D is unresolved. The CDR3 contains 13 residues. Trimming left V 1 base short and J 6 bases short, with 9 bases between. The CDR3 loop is CASSLGSASEAFF. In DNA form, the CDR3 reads TGTGCCAGCAGTTTAGGGTCAGCTTCTGAAGCTTTCTTT.

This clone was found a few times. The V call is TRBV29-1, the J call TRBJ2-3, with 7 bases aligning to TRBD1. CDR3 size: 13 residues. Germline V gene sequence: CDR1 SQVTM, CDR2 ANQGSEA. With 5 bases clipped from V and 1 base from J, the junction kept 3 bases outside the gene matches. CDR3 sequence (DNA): TGCAGCGTTACAGGGGAACGCACAGATACGCAGTATTTT. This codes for CSVTGERTDTQYF.

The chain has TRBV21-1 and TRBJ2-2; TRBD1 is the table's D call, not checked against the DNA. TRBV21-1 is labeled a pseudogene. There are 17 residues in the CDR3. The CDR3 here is CASSKVHRTGNTGELFF. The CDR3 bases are TGTGCCAGCAGCAAAGTACACAGGACAGGGAACACCGGGGAGCTGTTTTTT.

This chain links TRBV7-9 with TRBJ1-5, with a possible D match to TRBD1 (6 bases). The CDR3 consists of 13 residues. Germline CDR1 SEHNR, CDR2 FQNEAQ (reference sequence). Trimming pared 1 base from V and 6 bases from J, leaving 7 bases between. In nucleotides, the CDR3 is TGTGCCAGCAGCTTAGAGGGGGGTCAGCCCCAGCATTTT. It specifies CASSLEGGQPQHF.

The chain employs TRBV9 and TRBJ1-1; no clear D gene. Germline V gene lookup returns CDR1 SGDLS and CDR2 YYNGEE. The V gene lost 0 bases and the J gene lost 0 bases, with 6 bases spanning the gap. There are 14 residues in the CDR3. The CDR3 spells CASSVVSMNTEAFF. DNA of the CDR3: TGTGCCAGCAGCGTAGTGTCCATGAACACTGAAGCTTTCTTT.

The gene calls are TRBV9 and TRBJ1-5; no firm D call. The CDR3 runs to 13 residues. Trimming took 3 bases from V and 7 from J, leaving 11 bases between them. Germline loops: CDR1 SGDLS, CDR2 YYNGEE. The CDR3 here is CASSGGSGQPQHF. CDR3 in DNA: TGTGCCAGCAGCGGGGGTTCGGGCCAGCCCCAGCATTTT.

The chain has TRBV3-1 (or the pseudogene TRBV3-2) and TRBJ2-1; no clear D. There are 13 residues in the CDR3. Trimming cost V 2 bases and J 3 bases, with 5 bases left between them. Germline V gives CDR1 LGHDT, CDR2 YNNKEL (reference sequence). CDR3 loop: CASSQWDYNEQFF. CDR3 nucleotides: TGTGCCAGCAGCCAATGGGACTACAATGAGCAGTTCTTC.

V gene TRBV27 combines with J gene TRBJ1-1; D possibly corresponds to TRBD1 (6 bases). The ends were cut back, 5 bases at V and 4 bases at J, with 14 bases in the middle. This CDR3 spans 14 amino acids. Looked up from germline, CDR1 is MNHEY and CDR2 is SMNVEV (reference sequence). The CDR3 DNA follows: TGTGCCAGCAGTATAAAATCAGGGGTCACTGAAGCTTTCTTT. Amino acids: CASSIKSGVTEAFF.

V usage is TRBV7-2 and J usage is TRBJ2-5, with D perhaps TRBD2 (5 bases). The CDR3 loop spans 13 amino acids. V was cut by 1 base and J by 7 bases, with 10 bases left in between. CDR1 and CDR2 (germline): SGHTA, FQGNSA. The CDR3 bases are TGTGCCAGCAGCTTAGGTCTTGAGGGGACCCAGTACTTC. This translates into CASSLGLEGTQYF.

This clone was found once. The CDR3 DNA follows: TGTGCCAGCAGCCTAATCTCGGAAAACCGTAACTATGGCTACACCTTC. Translation: CASSLISENRNYGYTF. V is TRBV3-1 (or the pseudogene TRBV3-2) and J is TRBJ1-2; D not certain. Germline CDR1 and CDR2: LGHDT and YNNKEL (reference sequence). The V gene lost 4 bases and the J gene lost 1 base, with 16 bases spanning the gap. The length of the CDR3 is 16 residues.

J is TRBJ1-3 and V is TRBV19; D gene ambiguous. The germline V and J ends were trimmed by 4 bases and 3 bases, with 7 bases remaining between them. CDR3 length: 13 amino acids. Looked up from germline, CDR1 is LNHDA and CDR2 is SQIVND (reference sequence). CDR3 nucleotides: TGTGCCAGTAGTACAGATTATGGAAACACCATATATTTT. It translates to CASSTDYGNTIYF.

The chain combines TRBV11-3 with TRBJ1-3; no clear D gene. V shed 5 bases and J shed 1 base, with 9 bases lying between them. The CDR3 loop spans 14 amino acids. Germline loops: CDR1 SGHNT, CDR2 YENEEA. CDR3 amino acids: CASSPRGSGNTIYF. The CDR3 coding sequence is TGTGCCAGCAGCCCCCGAGGATCTGGAAACACCATATATTTT.